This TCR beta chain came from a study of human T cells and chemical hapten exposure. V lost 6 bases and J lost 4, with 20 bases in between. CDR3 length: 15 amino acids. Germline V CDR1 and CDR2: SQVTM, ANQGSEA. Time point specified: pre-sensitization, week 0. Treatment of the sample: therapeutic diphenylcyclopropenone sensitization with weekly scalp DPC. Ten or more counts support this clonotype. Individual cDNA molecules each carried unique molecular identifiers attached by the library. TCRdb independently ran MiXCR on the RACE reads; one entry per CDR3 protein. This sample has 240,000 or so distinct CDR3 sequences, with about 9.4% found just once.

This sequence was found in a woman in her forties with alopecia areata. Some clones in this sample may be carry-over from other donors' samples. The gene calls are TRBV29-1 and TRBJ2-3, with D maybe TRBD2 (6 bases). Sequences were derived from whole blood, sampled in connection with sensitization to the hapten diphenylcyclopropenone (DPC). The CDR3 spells CSVGVAGSGADTQYF. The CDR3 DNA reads TGCAGCGTCGGTGTAGCCGGGAGTGGCGCAGATACGCAGTATTTT.